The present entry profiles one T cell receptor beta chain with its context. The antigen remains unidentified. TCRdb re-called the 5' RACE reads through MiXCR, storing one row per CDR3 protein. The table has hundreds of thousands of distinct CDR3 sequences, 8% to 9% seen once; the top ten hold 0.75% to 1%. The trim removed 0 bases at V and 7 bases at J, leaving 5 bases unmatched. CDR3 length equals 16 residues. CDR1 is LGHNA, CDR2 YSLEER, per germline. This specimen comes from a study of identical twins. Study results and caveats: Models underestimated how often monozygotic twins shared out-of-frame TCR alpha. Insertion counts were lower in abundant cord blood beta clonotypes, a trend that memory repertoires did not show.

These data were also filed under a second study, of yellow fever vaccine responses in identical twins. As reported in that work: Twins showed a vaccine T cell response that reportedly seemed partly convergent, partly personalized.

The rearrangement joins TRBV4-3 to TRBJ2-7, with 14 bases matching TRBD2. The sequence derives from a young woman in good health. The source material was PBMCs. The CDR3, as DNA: TGCGCCAGCAGCCAAGACCAGGGACTAGCGGGAGCAGAGCAGTACTTC. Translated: CASSQDQGLAGAEQYF.